The 29 T cell receptor beta chains listed next were all sequenced from one sample in a study of CD8 T cells in ankylosing spondylitis. TCRdb processed the 5' RACE reads anew with MiXCR; each CDR3 protein has one entry. The table includes more than 250,000 distinct CDR3 sequences, approximately 10% detected once. Material: blood, either unsorted or a sorted T cell fraction (not recorded which). Every receptor here comes from a female donor with ankylosing spondylitis or in good health (not recorded which).

Only a few counts were recorded for this clonotype. The chain couples TRBV18 to TRBJ2-1; the D gene could be TRBD1 or TRBD2 (6 bases each). The CDR3 is made up of 16 amino acids. The ends were cut back, 2 bases at V and 0 bases at J, with 11 bases in the middle. The germline CDR1 and CDR2 sequences are KGHSH and LQKENI. CDR3 DNA sequence: TGTGCCAGCTCACCAATCGGGGGCGCCTCCTACAATGAGCAGTTCTTC. Translation: CASSPIGGASYNEQFF.

J is TRBJ1-6 and V is TRBV7-2; TRBD1 is a possible D gene (6 bases). V was shortened by 6 bases and J by 7 bases, with 13 bases between the two germline ends. This CDR3 comprises 14 residues. Germline V gene sequence: CDR1 SGHTA, CDR2 FQGNSA. The CDR3: CASRLGARNSPLHF. The CDR3 DNA follows: TGTGCCAGCAGGTTGGGGGCCAGAAATTCACCCCTCCACTTT.

This clonotype was observed many times. The J gene is TRBJ2-7, the V gene TRBV27; weak D call: TRBD1 (5 bases). CDR1 MNHEY and CDR2 SMNVEV come from the germline V gene (reference sequence). The CDR3 is 15 residues long. Trimming removed 2 bases from V and 6 bases from J, with 17 bases in between. In DNA form, the CDR3 reads TGTGCCAGCAGTTTAGATGGGGCCTTTCCGGGCGAGCAGTACTTC. As protein: CASSLDGAFPGEQYF.

This clonotype was seen many times. The chain uses TRBV29-1 and TRBJ2-1, with 8 bases aligning to TRBD1. The germline V gene has CDR1 SQVTM and CDR2 ANQGSEA. This CDR3 comprises 12 residues. With V trimmed by 8 bases and J by 6 bases, 6 bases remained unmatched. The CDR3 here is CSFRTGSNEQFF. The DNA for the CDR3 is TGCAGCTTCAGGACAGGGAGCAATGAGCAGTTCTTC.

The genes are TRBV5-1 and TRBJ2-2; TRBD1 or TRBD2 may be the D gene (5 bases each). CDR3 length equals 15 residues. Germline V gene sequence: CDR1 SGHRS, CDR2 YFSETQ. Trimming left V 0 bases short and J 3 bases short, with 9 bases between. The CDR3 coding sequence is TGCGCCAGCAGCTTGGCCGGGACCTACACCGGGGAGCTGTTTTTT. Encoded protein: CASSLAGTYTGELFF. Together with reference TRBV5-1 and TRBJ2-2, the CDR3 gives the full variable domain: KAGVTQTPRYLIKTRGQQVTLSCSPISGHRSVSWYQQTPGQGLQFLFEYFSETQRNKGNFPGRFSGRQFSNSRSEMNVSTLELGDSALYLCASSLAGTYTGELFFGEGSRLTVL.

This clonotype was observed many times. This rearrangement joins TRBV7-9 to TRBJ2-5; no reliable D call. Germline lookup yields CDR1 SEHNR and CDR2 FQNEAQ (reference sequence). The CDR3 is 15 amino acids. The V and J ends lost 7 bases and 5 bases respectively, with 20 bases between them. CDR3 DNA sequence: TGTGCCAGCATCAGGACGGCGGCCGGATCGGAGACCCAGTACTTC. Protein: CASIRTAAGSETQYF.

This clonotype was counted many times. The chain has TRBV20-1 and TRBJ2-1, with D perhaps TRBD2 (6 bases). The ends were cut back, 8 bases at V and 6 bases at J, with 23 bases in the middle. Germline V gene lookup returns CDR1 DFQATT and CDR2 SNEGSKA (reference sequence). This CDR3 is built from 15 residues. Written as DNA, the CDR3 is TGCAGTCCTAAACCTATAGCGGACCAATCCAATGAGCAGTTCTTC. Translation: CSPKPIADQSNEQFF.

This clonotype has a count of ten or more. The V gene is TRBV5-1, the J gene TRBJ2-1, with D tentatively TRBD1 (6 bases). CDR1 is SGHRS and CDR2 is YFSETQ in the germline V gene. V gave up 0 bases and J gave up 6 bases, with 13 bases separating them. The CDR3 contains 15 residues. In DNA, the CDR3 is TGCGCCAGCAGCTTGGAACAGGGTCGCCCCAATGAGCAGTTCTTC. Translated, it gives CASSLEQGRPNEQFF.

In this sample, this clonotype turned up many times. V gene TRBV7-8 combines with J gene TRBJ2-2; 9 positions agree with TRBD2. CDR1 is SGHVS and CDR2 is FQNEAQ in the germline V gene. This CDR3 region has 16 residues. Germline trimming cut 1 base from V and 4 bases from J; bases unmatched to any gene: 4. The CDR3 here is CASSLGPAGGTGELFF. In DNA, the CDR3 is TGTGCCAGCAGCTTAGGTCCAGCGGGAGGCACCGGGGAGCTGTTTTTT.

In this sample, this clonotype turned up many times. The genes are TRBV20-1 and TRBJ2-1; D possibly corresponds to TRBD1 (6 bases). The CDR3 consists of 12 residues. The V gene lost 2 bases and the J gene lost 7 bases, with 9 bases spanning the gap. Germline V lookup: CDR1 DFQATT, CDR2 SNEGSKA (reference sequence). The CDR3 loop reads CSARPTGNEQFF. The CDR3 DNA reads TGCAGTGCTAGACCTACAGGGAATGAGCAGTTCTTC.

This clonotype appeared many times. The chain combines TRBV29-1 with TRBJ2-1, with D possibly being TRBD1 (5 bases). Germline CDR1 is SQVTM and CDR2 is ANQGSEA. The germline V and J ends were trimmed by 3 bases and 1 base, with 13 bases remaining between them. The CDR3 is 15 residues long. The CDR3 loop reads CSVEGPQASYNEQFF. The CDR3 region has the DNA TGCAGCGTTGAGGGGCCCCAAGCGTCCTACAATGAGCAGTTCTTC.

This rearrangement joins TRBV29-1 to TRBJ2-1, with TRBD2 matching 8 bases. The CDR3 runs to 13 residues. J lost 10 bases, V lost 7 bases, and 12 bases had no gene match. Per germline, CDR1 SQVTM and CDR2 ANQGSEA. The CDR3 DNA sequence: TGCAGCGGCACCGGGGGGGTCCAAGGGGAGCAGTTCTTC. It codes for CSGTGGVQGEQFF.

This clonotype was seen ten or more times. The chain is built from TRBV10-3 and TRBJ1-2, with D tentatively TRBD1 (6 bases). Deletions cut 3 bases from V and 8 bases from J, with 13 bases between. The germline CDR1 and CDR2 sequences are ENHRY and SYGVKD. CDR3 length equals 13 residues. For the CDR3, the DNA is TGTGCCATCAGTGAAGGGACAATGGCCGGCTACACCTTC. Translation gives CAISEGTMAGYTF.

This clonotype was seen repeatedly, ten times or more. This chain joins TRBV5-1 and TRBJ2-1; unclear D gene. Trimming removed 0 bases at V and 3 bases at J, with 4 bases between. Germline V lookup: CDR1 SGHRS, CDR2 YFSETQ. CDR3 length equals 13 residues. The CDR3 spells CASSLGHYNEQFF. In DNA form, the CDR3 reads TGCGCCAGCAGCTTGGGGCACTACAATGAGCAGTTCTTC.

This clonotype was seen repeatedly, ten times or more. J is TRBJ2-7 and V is TRBV12-3 or TRBV12-4, with 10 nucleotides matching TRBD2. Losses at the gene ends were 3 bases for V and 3 bases for J; bases not matched to a gene: 5. This CDR3 region has 15 residues. The CDR3 coding sequence is TGTGCCAGCAGTTTCCCAGCGGGAGGGATCTACGAGCAGTACTTC. This codes for CASSFPAGGIYEQYF.

At least ten counts were recorded for this clonotype. The chain carries TRBV5-1 and TRBJ1-1; D not resolved. The CDR3 runs 13 residues. V lost 1 base and J 14 bases, leaving 18 bases between the germline ends. Germline assignment: CDR1 SGHRS and CDR2 YFSETQ. The CDR3 DNA reads as TGCGCCAGCAGCTTGTTGAGGGAGGGAAAACGCTTCTTT. It translates to CASSLLREGKRFF.

This clonotype was recorded a few times. The chain joins TRBV18 to TRBJ2-2, with unresolved D. The CDR3 totals 14 residues. Germline CDR1 is KGHSH and CDR2 is LQKENI. Trimming stripped 2 bases from V and 3 bases from J, with 7 bases between. CDR3 region: CASSPIGDTGELFF. CDR3 DNA: TGTGCCAGCTCACCAATTGGGGACACCGGGGAGCTGTTTTTT.

The table lists this clonotype with many counts. This chain uses TRBV6-5 with TRBJ2-3, with D unclear. Trimming shortened V by 2 bases and J by 6 bases, and 9 bases separated the two germline ends. Germline assignment: CDR1 MNHEY and CDR2 SVGAGI. The CDR3 runs 13 residues. Here the CDR3 reads CASSYNPWDTQYF. The CDR3 DNA reads as TGTGCCAGCAGTTACAATCCCTGGGATACGCAGTATTTT.

This chain joins TRBV18 and TRBJ2-3; D unclear. The CDR3 covers 13 residues. The V end was cut by 6 bases, the J end by 6 bases, with 13 bases between. Germline V lookup: CDR1 KGHSH, CDR2 LQKENI. The CDR3 DNA follows: TGTGCCAGCTCTCCCCTGCAGTCCGATACGCAGTATTTT. Residues: CASSPLQSDTQYF.

Many counts were recorded for this clonotype. The J gene is TRBJ2-4, the V gene TRBV18, with D uncertain. Trimming shortened V by 0 bases and J by 0 bases, and 9 bases separated the two germline ends. Germline V gene data show CDR1 as KGHSH and CDR2 as LQKENI. The CDR3 has 16 residues. CDR3 DNA: TGTGCCAGCTCACCACCTAACGGTCTAGCCAAAAACATTCAGTACTTC. This sequence encodes CASSPPNGLAKNIQYF. The variable domain in full, completed from reference TRBV18 and TRBJ2-4, reads NAGVMQNPRHLVRRRGQEARLRCSPMKGHSHVYWYRQLPEEGLKFMVYLQKENIIDESGMPKERFSAEFPKEGPSILRIQQVVRGDSAAYFCASSPPNGLAKNIQYFGAGTRLSVL.

This CDR3 reads CAIAGGAGVLEDTQYF. The CDR3, as DNA: TGTGCCATCGCAGGGGGAGCAGGGGTGTTAGAAGATACGCAGTATTTT. The rearrangement joins TRBV10-3 to TRBJ2-3, with 7 bases aligning to TRBD1. The CDR3 totals 16 residues. Germline CDR1 ENHRY, CDR2 SYGVKD. V shed 8 bases and J 5 bases; nucleotides not matched to a gene: 16.

This clonotype has a count of ten or more. This rearrangement joins TRBV5-6 to TRBJ1-1; D is uncertain. Germline lookup yields CDR1 SGHDT and CDR2 YYEEEE. Trimming pared 1 base from V and 0 bases from J, leaving 13 bases between. The CDR3 consists of 16 residues. CDR3 sequence: CASSLLLAGMNTEAFF. DNA of the CDR3: TGTGCCAGCAGCTTGCTACTCGCAGGCATGAACACTGAAGCTTTCTTT. Variable domain in full (rest from reference TRBV5-6 and TRBJ1-1): DAGVTQSPTHLIKTRGQQVTLRCSPKSGHDTVSWYQQALGQGPQFIFQYYEEEERQRGNFPDRFSGHQFPNYSSELNVNALLLGDSALYLCASSLLLAGMNTEAFFGQGTRLTVV.

As for this clonotype: A junction boundary mismatches the germline segment, possibly from a read error. This chain joins TRBV7-2 and TRBJ1-2; maybe TRBD1 (5 bases). The CDR3 sequence is 16 residues long. Germline V gives CDR1 SGHTA, CDR2 FQGNSA. The CDR3 loop is CASSLTLWGRHYGYAF. CDR3 nucleotide sequence: TGTGCCAGCAGCTTGACCTTATGGGGCCGACACTATGGCTACGCCTTC.

This clonotype has only a few counts. The chain couples TRBV7-2 to TRBJ2-3; the match to TRBD2 covers 12 bases. V lost 1 base, J lost 6 bases, and 8 bases stayed unmatched. CDR3 size: 17 residues. Germline lookup yields CDR1 SGHTA and CDR2 FQGNSA. The CDR3 DNA reads TGTGCCAGCAGCTTAGGGCTAGCGGGGGGGCCGGGGGATACGCAGTATTTT. Its translation is CASSLGLAGGPGDTQYF.

This clonotype was counted at least ten times. The rearrangement uses TRBV5-8 and TRBJ1-6; possibly TRBD1 for D (5 bases). Germline CDR1 is SGHTS and CDR2 is YDEGEE. Trimming pared 0 bases from V and 10 bases from J, leaving 17 bases between. This CDR3 region has 16 residues. CDR3 nucleotides: TGTGCCAGCAGCTTGGAAGCGCGGGGGGTCTACTCACCCCTCCACTTT. Protein sequence: CASSLEARGVYSPLHF.

The rearrangement uses TRBV12-3 or TRBV12-4 and TRBJ1-1, with TRBD1 matching over 7 bases. The CDR3 has 15 residues. The V segment lost 6 bases and the J segment 4 bases; nucleotides outside the gene matches: 11. The CDR3: CASREHRGWATEAFF. The CDR3 nucleotides read TGTGCCAGCAGAGAACACAGGGGTTGGGCCACTGAAGCTTTCTTT.

There are many counts of this clonotype. The V and J genes are TRBV6-6 and TRBJ2-7; D gene uncertain. The germline V gene has CDR1 MNHNY and CDR2 SVGAGI (reference sequence). This CDR3 spans 12 amino acids. Between the trimmed V and J ends, which lost 5 bases and 2 bases, there was a span of 7 bases. The DNA for the CDR3 is TGTGCCAGCAGTCGGAATCCCTACGAGCAGTACTTC. Its translation is CASSRNPYEQYF.

This clonotype was found many times. V gene TRBV20-1 combines with J gene TRBJ2-1; 8 bases align to TRBD2. Trimming removed 5 bases from V and 6 bases from J; junction bases left unmatched: 9. Germline CDR1 and CDR2: DFQATT and SNEGSKA (reference sequence). The length of the CDR3 is 14 residues. This chain's CDR3 is CSAGAGAVSNEQFF. The CDR3 DNA sequence: TGCAGTGCTGGAGCGGGAGCGGTGTCCAATGAGCAGTTCTTC.

This clonotype has ten or more counts. This sequence joins TRBV27 and TRBJ2-3, with D maybe TRBD1 (5 bases). The CDR3 extends over 16 amino acids. Germline CDR1 reads MNHEY; CDR2 reads SMNVEV (reference sequence). V was trimmed by 5 bases and J by 2 bases, leaving 17 bases between them. The CDR3 here is CASSTGRGLSTDTQYF. CDR3 in DNA: TGTGCCAGCAGTACGGGTAGGGGTTTGTCCACAGATACGCAGTATTTT.